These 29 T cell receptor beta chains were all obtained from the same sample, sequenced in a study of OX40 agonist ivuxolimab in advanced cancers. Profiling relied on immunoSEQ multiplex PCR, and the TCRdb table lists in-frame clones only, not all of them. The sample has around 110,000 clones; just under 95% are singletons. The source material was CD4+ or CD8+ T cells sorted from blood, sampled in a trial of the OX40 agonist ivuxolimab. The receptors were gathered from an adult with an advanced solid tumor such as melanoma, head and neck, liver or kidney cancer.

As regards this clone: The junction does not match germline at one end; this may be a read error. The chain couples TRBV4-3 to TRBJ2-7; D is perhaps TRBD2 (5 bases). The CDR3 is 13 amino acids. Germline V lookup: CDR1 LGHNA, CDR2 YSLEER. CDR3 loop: CASSQEKAVPINF. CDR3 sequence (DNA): TGCGCCAGCAGCCAAGAAAAAGCGGTACCCATTAACTTC.

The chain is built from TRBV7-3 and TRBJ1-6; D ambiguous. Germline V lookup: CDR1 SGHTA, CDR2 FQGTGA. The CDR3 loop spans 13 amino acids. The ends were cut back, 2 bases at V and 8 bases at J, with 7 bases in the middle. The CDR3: CASSLERYSPLHF. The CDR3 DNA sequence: TGTGCCAGCAGCTTAGAACGTTATTCACCCCTCCACTTT.

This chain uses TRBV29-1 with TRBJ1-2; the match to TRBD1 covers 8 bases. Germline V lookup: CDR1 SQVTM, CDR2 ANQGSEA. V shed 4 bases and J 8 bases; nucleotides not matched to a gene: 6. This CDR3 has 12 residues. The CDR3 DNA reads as TGCAGCGTTGCTCAGGGGGCGTTGGGCTACACCTTC. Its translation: CSVAQGALGYTF.

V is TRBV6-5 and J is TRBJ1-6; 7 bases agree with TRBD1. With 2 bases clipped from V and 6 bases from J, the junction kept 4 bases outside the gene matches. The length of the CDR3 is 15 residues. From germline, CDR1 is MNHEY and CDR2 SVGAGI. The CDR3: CASSYDRATNSPLHF. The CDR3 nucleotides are TGTGCCAGCAGTTACGACAGGGCTACTAATTCACCCCTCCACTTT.

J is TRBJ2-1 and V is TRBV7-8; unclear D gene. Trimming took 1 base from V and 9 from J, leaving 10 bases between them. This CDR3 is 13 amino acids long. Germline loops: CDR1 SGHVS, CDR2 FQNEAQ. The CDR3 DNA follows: TGTGCCAGCAGCTTAGTAAACCTGGGTGAGCAGTTCTTC. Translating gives CASSLVNLGEQFF.

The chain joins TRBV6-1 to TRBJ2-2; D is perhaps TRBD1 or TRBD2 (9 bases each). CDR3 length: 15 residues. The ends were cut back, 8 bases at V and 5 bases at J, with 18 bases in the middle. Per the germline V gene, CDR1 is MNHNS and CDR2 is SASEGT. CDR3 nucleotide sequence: TGTGCCAGCGGCGGGAGGGACAGGGTGACCGGGGAGCTGTTTTTT. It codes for CASGGRDRVTGELFF.

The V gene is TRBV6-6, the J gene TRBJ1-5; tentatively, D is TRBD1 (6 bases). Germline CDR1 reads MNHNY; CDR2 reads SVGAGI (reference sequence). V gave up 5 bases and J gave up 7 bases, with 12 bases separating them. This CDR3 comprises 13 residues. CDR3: CASSADSRQPQHF. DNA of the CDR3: TGTGCCAGCAGTGCGGACAGTAGGCAGCCCCAGCATTTT.

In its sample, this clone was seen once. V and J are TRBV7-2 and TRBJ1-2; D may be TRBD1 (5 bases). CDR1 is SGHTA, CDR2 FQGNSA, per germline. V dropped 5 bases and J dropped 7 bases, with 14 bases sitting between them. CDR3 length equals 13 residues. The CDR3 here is CASSPYGAGGYTF. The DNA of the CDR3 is TGTGCCAGCAGCCCCTATGGGGCGGGTGGCTACACCTTC.

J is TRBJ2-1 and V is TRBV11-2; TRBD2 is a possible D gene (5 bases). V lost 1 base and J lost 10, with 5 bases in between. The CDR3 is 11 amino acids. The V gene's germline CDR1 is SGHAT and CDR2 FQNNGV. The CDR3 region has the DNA TGTGCCAGCAGCTTAGGAGGGGAGCAGTTCTTC. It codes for CASSLGGEQFF.

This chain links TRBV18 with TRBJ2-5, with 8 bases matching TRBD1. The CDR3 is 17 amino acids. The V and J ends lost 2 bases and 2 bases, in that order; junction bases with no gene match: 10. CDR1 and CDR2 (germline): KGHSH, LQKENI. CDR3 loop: CASSPLAGTGSQETQYF. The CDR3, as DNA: TGTGCCAGCTCACCATTGGCGGGGACAGGCTCTCAAGAGACCCAGTACTTC.

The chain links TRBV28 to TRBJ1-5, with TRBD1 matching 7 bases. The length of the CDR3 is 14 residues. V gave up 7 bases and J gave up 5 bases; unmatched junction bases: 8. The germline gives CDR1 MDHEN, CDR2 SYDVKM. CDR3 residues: CASTGGVFYQPQHF. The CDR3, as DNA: TGTGCCAGCACAGGGGGGGTTTTTTATCAGCCCCAGCATTTT.

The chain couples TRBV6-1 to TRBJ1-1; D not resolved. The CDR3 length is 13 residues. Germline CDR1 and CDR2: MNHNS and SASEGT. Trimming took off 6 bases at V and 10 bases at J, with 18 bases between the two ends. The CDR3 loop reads CASRMVPNSGAFF. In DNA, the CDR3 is TGTGCCAGCAGAATGGTCCCAAACTCTGGAGCTTTCTTT.

CDR3 DNA sequence: TGTGCCAGCAGTGAAGCCCCCTGGGGGGAAGAGACCCAGTACTTC. It codes for CASSEAPWGEETQYF. The chain carries TRBV6-1 and TRBJ2-5; possible D gene TRBD2, 6 bases. The CDR3 covers 15 residues. CDR1 is MNHNS, CDR2 SASEGT, per germline. V gave up 0 bases and J gave up 3 bases, with 11 bases separating them.

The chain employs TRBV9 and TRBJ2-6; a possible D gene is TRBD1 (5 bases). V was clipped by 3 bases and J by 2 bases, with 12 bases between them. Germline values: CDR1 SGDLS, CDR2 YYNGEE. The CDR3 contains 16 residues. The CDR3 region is CASSAPGRPGANVLTF. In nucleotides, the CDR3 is TGTGCCAGCAGCGCACCAGGGCGCCCTGGGGCCAACGTCCTGACTTTC.

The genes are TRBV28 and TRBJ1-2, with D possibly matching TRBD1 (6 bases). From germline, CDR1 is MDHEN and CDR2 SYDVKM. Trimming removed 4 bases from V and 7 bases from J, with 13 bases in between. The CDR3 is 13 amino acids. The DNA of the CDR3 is TGTGCCAGCAGTTCCAACAGGGCCAGTGGCTACACCTTC. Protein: CASSSNRASGYTF.

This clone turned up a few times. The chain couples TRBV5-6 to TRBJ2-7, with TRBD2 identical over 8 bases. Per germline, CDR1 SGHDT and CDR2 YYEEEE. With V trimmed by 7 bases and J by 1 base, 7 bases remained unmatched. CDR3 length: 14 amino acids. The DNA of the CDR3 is TGTGCCAGCCGGGGGCGGGGGGCGTCCTACGAGCAGTACTTC. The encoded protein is CASRGRGASYEQYF.

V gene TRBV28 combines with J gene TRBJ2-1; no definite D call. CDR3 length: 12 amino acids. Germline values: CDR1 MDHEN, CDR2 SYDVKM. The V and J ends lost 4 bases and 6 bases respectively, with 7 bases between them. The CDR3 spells CASSSPGNEQFF. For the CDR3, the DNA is TGTGCCAGCAGTTCCCCCGGCAATGAGCAGTTCTTC.

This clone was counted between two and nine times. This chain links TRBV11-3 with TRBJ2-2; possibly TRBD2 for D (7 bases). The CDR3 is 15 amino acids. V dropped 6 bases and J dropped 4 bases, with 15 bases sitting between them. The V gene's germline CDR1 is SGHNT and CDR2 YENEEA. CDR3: CASSQRGGSTGELFF. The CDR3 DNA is TGTGCCAGCAGTCAAAGGGGGGGCAGCACCGGGGAGCTGTTTTTT.

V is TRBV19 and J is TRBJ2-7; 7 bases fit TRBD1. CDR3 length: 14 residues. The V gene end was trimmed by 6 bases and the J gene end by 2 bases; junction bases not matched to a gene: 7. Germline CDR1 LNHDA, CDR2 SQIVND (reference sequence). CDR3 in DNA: TGTGCCAGTAGCGGGACAGTAGGAGCCTACGAGCAGTACTTC. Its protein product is CASSGTVGAYEQYF.

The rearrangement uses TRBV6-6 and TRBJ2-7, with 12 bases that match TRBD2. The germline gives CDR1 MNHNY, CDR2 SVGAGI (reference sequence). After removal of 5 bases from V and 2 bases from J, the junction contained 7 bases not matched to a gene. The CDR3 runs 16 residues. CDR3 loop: CASSPGTSGLTYEQYF. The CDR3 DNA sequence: TGTGCCAGCAGTCCCGGGACTAGCGGGCTAACCTACGAGCAGTACTTC.

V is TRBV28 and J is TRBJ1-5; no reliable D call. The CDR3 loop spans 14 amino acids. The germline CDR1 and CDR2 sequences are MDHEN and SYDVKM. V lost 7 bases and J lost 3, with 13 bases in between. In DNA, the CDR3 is TGTGCCAGCATCCATGGGCAGATCAATCAGCCCCAGCATTTT. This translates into CASIHGQINQPQHF.

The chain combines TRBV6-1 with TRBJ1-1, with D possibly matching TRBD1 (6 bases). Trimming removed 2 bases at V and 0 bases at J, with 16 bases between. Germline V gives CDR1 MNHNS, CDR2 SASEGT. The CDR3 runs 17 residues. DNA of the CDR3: TGTGCCAGCAGTGAACCCCCAGGGGCCACCATGAACACTGAAGCTTTCTTT. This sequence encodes CASSEPPGATMNTEAFF.

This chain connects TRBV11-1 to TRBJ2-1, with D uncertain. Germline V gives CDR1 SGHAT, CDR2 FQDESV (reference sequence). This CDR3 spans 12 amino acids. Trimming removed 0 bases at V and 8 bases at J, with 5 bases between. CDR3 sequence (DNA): TGTGCCAGCAGCTTAGCGCGACATGAGCAGTTCTTC. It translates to CASSLARHEQFF.

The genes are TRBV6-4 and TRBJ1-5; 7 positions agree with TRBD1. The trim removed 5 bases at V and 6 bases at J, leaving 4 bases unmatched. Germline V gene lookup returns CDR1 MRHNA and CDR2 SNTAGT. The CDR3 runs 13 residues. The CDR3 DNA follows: TGTGCCAGCAGTCCGACAGGGTTTCAGCCCCAGCATTTT. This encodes CASSPTGFQPQHF.

For the CDR3, the DNA is TGTGCCAGTAGTATTCAGGGCCCCTACAATGAGCAGTTCTTC. This gives the protein CASSIQGPYNEQFF. V usage is TRBV19 and J usage is TRBJ2-1, with D possibly matching TRBD1 (5 bases). V dropped 3 bases and J dropped 2 bases, with 8 bases sitting between them. The germline CDR1 and CDR2 sequences are LNHDA and SQIVND (reference sequence). The CDR3 contains 14 residues.

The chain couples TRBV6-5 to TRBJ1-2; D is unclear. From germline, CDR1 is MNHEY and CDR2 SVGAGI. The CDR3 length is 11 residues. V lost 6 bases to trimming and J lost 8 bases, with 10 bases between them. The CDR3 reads CASRQAKGYTF. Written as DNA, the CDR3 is TGTGCCAGCAGGCAAGCCAAGGGCTACACCTTC.

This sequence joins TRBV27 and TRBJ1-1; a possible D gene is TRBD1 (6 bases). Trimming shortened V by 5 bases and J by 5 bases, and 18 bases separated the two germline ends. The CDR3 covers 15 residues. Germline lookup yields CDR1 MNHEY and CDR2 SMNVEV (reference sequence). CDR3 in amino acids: CASSPHRRGNTEAFF. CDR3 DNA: TGTGCCAGCAGTCCCCATCGTAGGGGGAATACTGAAGCTTTCTTT.

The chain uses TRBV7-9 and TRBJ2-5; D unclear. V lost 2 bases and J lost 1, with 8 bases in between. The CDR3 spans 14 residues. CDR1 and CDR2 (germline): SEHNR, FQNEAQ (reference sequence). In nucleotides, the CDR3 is TGTGCCAGCAGCTTACAGAACCTCCAAGAGACCCAGTACTTC. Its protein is CASSLQNLQETQYF.

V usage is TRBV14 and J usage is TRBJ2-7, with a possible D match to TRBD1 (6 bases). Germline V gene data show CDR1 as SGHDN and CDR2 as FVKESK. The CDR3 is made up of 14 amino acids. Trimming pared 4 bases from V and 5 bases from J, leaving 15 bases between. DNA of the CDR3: TGTGCCAGCAGCCCAATCAGGGGTGGGGACGAGCAGTACTTC. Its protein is CASSPIRGGDEQYF. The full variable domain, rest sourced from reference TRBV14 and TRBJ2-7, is EAGVTQFPSHSVIEKGQTVTLRCDPISGHDNLYWYRRVMGKEIKFLLHFVKESKQDESGMPNNRFLAERTGGTYSTLKVQPAELEDSGVYFCASSPIRGGDEQYFGPGTRLTVT.